What follows are 32 T cell receptor beta chains derived from one specimen sequenced in a study of T cell responses to AZD1222 COVID-19 vaccine. Profiling relied on immunoSEQ multiplex PCR, and the TCRdb table lists in-frame clones only, not all of them. Found here are some 150,000 clones, around 91% of them singletons; the top ten hold 5%. Sequenced here: peripheral blood, sampled on day 0 of AZD1222 vaccination. Source of these receptors: an adult in good health.

The rearrangement links TRBV6-5 to TRBJ2-7, with 10 bases identical to TRBD1. CDR1 MNHEY and CDR2 SVGAGI come from the germline V gene. The CDR3 has 15 amino acids. The trim removed 6 bases at V and 5 bases at J, leaving 10 bases unmatched. The DNA of the CDR3 is TGTGCCAGCAGATCCGTCGACAGGGGGCACGACGAGCAGTACTTC. Amino acid sequence: CASRSVDRGHDEQYF.

The gene calls are TRBV28 and TRBJ2-6, with no clear D. V lost 1 base and J 0 bases, leaving 7 bases between the germline ends. In germline, CDR1 is MDHEN, CDR2 SYDVKM. CDR3 length: 16 amino acids. The CDR3 nucleotides are TGTGCCAGCAGTTTATTTGCGAACTCTGGGGCCAACGTCCTGACTTTC. Protein: CASSLFANSGANVLTF.

The chain combines TRBV28 with TRBJ2-7; TRBD2 matches 8 bases. Germline values: CDR1 MDHEN, CDR2 SYDVKM. The CDR3 is 14 amino acids. V was clipped by 7 bases and J by 3 bases; unmatched bases: 8. CDR3 sequence (DNA): TGTGCCAGCAAAAGCGGGGGACCCTACTACGAGCAGTACTTC. Protein sequence: CASKSGGPYYEQYF.

In this sample, this clone turned up a few times. The chain employs TRBV3-1 (or the pseudogene TRBV3-2) and TRBJ2-7; possible D gene TRBD1, 6 bases. CDR3 length equals 15 residues. V gave up 4 bases and J gave up 0 bases, with 13 bases separating them. The germline CDR1 and CDR2 sequences are LGHDT and YNNKEL (reference sequence). The CDR3 DNA follows: TGTGCCAGCAGCCGATCCGGGACACTCTCCTACGAGCAGTACTTC. Translating gives CASSRSGTLSYEQYF.

The chain is built from TRBV7-9 and TRBJ2-7; 8 bases agree with TRBD1. The V gene's germline CDR1 is SEHNR and CDR2 FQNEAQ (reference sequence). V shed 6 bases, J shed 12 bases, and the junction held 10 bases outside the gene matches. This CDR3 comprises 12 residues. CDR3 loop: CASSREDRAMYF. CDR3 in DNA: TGTGCCAGCAGTCGTGAGGACAGGGCGATGTACTTC.

The V and J genes are TRBV24-1 and TRBJ2-3; D possibly matches TRBD1 or TRBD2 (5 bases each). V was cut by 7 bases and J by 2 bases, with 15 bases left in between. Germline V gene sequence: CDR1 KGHDR, CDR2 SFDVKD. This CDR3 is 15 amino acids long. The CDR3 region has the DNA TGTGCCACCAGCTCGACAGCGAGGGACACAGATACGCAGTATTTT. This gives the protein CATSSTARDTDTQYF.

The J gene is TRBJ1-2, the V gene TRBV7-2, with TRBD1 as a possible D gene (5 bases). The CDR3 extends over 15 amino acids. Germline V gives CDR1 SGHTA, CDR2 FQGNSA. The germline V and J ends were trimmed by 5 bases and 8 bases, with 21 bases remaining between them. The DNA of the CDR3 is TGTGCCAGCAGCCCCCCCCTTCGGGGACGACGAGGCTACACCTTC. The encoded protein is CASSPPLRGRRGYTF.

The chain joins TRBV27 to TRBJ1-5; D remains ambiguous. Germline V gives CDR1 MNHEY, CDR2 SMNVEV (reference sequence). The CDR3 runs 18 residues. Trimming cost V 0 bases and J 5 bases, with 20 bases left between them. CDR3 nucleotides: TGTGCCAGCAGTTTATCGACCGTCTTGATTAAAAGGGATCAGCCCCAGCATTTT. Translated, it gives CASSLSTVLIKRDQPQHF.

V is TRBV7-8 and J is TRBJ1-1; 7 bases match TRBD1. V lost 5 bases and J lost 5; bases outside the gene matches: 5. Germline CDR1 SGHVS, CDR2 FQNEAQ. The CDR3 extends over 13 amino acids. CDR3 coding DNA: TGTGCCAGCAGCAAGGGGGCGGGAACTGAAGCTTTCTTT. It translates to CASSKGAGTEAFF.

The chain combines TRBV2 with TRBJ2-1; D remains unclear. V lost 8 bases and J 2 bases, leaving 13 bases between the germline ends. The CDR3 is 14 residues long. Looked up from germline, CDR1 is SNHLY and CDR2 is FYNNEI. The CDR3 region is CASEEENTYNEQFF. CDR3 DNA sequence: TGTGCCAGCGAGGAAGAGAATACCTACAATGAGCAGTTCTTC.

This chain links TRBV28 with TRBJ1-5, with 9 bases that match TRBD1. Germline CDR1 MDHEN, CDR2 SYDVKM. V gave up 6 bases and J gave up 6 bases; unmatched junction bases: 6. The CDR3 runs 14 residues. The CDR3 sequence is CASRDRGPSQPQHF. Here the CDR3 DNA reads TGTGCCAGCAGGGACAGGGGCCCGAGTCAGCCCCAGCATTTT.

The chain uses TRBV19 and TRBJ1-1; the D is unclear. Germline CDR1 LNHDA, CDR2 SQIVND (reference sequence). The CDR3 length is 13 residues. V lost 7 bases and J 11 bases, leaving 20 bases between the germline ends. The CDR3 nucleotides read TGTGCCAGTAAATTTTCGGAGGGCGCCCCGGCTTTCTTT. Translated, it gives CASKFSEGAPAFF.

The rearrangement joins TRBV29-1 to TRBJ2-7; D is unresolved. Germline CDR1 SQVTM, CDR2 ANQGSEA. This CDR3 has 12 residues. Trimming shortened V by 1 base and J by 3 bases, and 7 bases separated the two germline ends. The CDR3 here is CSVEVTDYEQYF. The CDR3 nucleotides are TGCAGCGTTGAAGTAACTGACTACGAGCAGTACTTC.

This chain connects TRBV28 to TRBJ2-1; TRBD2 agrees at 11 bases. Germline loops: CDR1 MDHEN, CDR2 SYDVKM. The CDR3 is 17 residues long. V shed 4 bases and J 5 bases; nucleotides not matched to a gene: 10. CDR3 amino acids: CASSSLTSGAINNEQFF. The CDR3 DNA reads as TGTGCCAGCAGTTCCCTGACTAGCGGGGCCATAAACAATGAGCAGTTCTTC.

The chain combines TRBV28 with TRBJ2-7, with unresolved D. CDR3 length equals 12 residues. The V gene's germline CDR1 is MDHEN and CDR2 SYDVKM. V was cut by 3 bases and J by 9 bases, with 12 bases left in between. The CDR3: CASSFGSWGQYF. The CDR3 DNA is TGTGCCAGCAGTTTTGGCAGTTGGGGGCAGTACTTC.

This clone showed up just once. CDR3 sequence: CASRGQGSLFSYEQYF. The CDR3 nucleotides read TGTGCCAGCAGGGGACAGGGGTCCCTATTTTCCTACGAGCAGTACTTC. V gene TRBV25-1 combines with J gene TRBJ2-7; TRBD1 agrees at 10 bases. J lost 1 base, V lost 6 bases, and 9 bases had no gene match. Per the germline V gene, CDR1 is MGHDK and CDR2 is SYGVNS. The CDR3 is 16 amino acids.

The chain carries TRBV4-3 and TRBJ2-7; the D is unclear. The V end was cut by 1 base, the J end by 5 bases, with 18 bases between. Germline assignment: CDR1 LGHNA and CDR2 YSLEER. The CDR3 extends over 16 amino acids. CDR3 sequence: CASSQALRSGKDEQYF. The CDR3 DNA reads as TGCGCCAGCAGCCAAGCCTTGAGGTCCGGTAAGGACGAGCAGTACTTC.

This rearrangement joins TRBV12-3 or TRBV12-4 to TRBJ1-1; D gene uncertain. The CDR3 is 11 amino acids. Trimming took off 3 bases at V and 12 bases at J, with 11 bases between the two ends. CDR3: CASSFGRRPFF. As DNA, the CDR3 is TGTGCCAGCAGTTTCGGGAGAAGGCCTTTCTTT.

The gene calls are TRBV9 and TRBJ1-1, with D possibly TRBD1 on 5 matching bases. Germline assignment: CDR1 SGDLS and CDR2 YYNGEE. Trimming shortened V by 2 bases and J by 1 base, and 18 bases separated the two germline ends. The CDR3 spans 17 residues. In DNA form, the CDR3 reads TGTGCCAGCAGCGTCCTCGACCCCAGGGTAGCGAACACTGAAGCTTTCTTT. It specifies CASSVLDPRVANTEAFF.

The chain recombines TRBV2 with TRBJ2-4; D gene uncertain. Germline assignment: CDR1 SNHLY and CDR2 FYNNEI. The CDR3 consists of 13 residues. V was pared by 10 bases and J by 0 bases, with 10 bases between. CDR3 region: CATLGLAKNIQYF. The CDR3 nucleotides read TGTGCCACCCTAGGCCTAGCCAAAAACATTCAGTACTTC.

The rearrangement uses TRBV18 and TRBJ2-7, with a weak D call TRBD2 (5 bases). The CDR3 contains 14 residues. The V end lost 9 bases, the J end lost 0 bases, and 15 bases lay between the germline ends. The germline V gene has CDR1 KGHSH and CDR2 LQKENI. The CDR3 region is CASVRETGSYEQYF. In nucleotides, the CDR3 is TGTGCCAGTGTCCGGGAAACCGGCTCCTACGAGCAGTACTTC.

DNA of the CDR3: TGTGCCAGCAGCTCGGTAGGACAGCAAGAGACCCAGTACTTC. Amino acid sequence: CASSSVGQQETQYF. The V and J genes are TRBV5-4 and TRBJ2-7, with a weak D call TRBD1 (6 bases). The last part of the DNA fits TRBJ2-5 better; the J call may be wrong. The CDR3 sequence is 14 residues long. Germline CDR1 SGHNT, CDR2 YYREEE (reference sequence).

The chain recombines TRBV11-2 with TRBJ2-7; D not resolved. In germline, CDR1 is SGHAT, CDR2 FQNNGV. The CDR3 runs to 18 residues. V was trimmed by 0 bases and J by 5 bases, leaving 23 bases between them. The CDR3 DNA is TGTGCCAGCAGCTTAGAACCCTTCCGCTCCCGGCCCTCTGACGAGCAGTACTTC. The encoded protein is CASSLEPFRSRPSDEQYF. Complete variable domain (other parts from reference TRBV11-2 and TRBJ2-7): EAGVAQSPRYKIIEKRQSVAFWCNPISGHATLYWYQQILGQGPKLLIQFQNNGVVDDSQLPKDRFSAERLKGVDSTLKIQPAKLEDSAVYLCASSLEPFRSRPSDEQYFGPGTRLTVT.

V is TRBV29-1 and J is TRBJ2-3; 11 bases fit TRBD2. J gave up 1 base and V 4 bases, and 4 bases lay outside the gene matches. Germline-derived CDR1 and CDR2 are SQVTM and ANQGSEA. This CDR3 is 15 amino acids long. This CDR3 is CSVGTSGSGTDTQYF. The CDR3 nucleotides read TGCAGCGTTGGGACTAGCGGGTCAGGCACAGATACGCAGTATTTT.

The V call is TRBV3-1 (or the pseudogene TRBV3-2), the J call TRBJ1-1; TRBD1 agrees at 8 bases. V lost 6 bases, J lost 4 bases, and 10 bases stayed unmatched. Per germline, CDR1 LGHDT and CDR2 YNNKEL (reference sequence). This CDR3 is 15 amino acids long. The CDR3: CASRLRQGRSTEAFF. CDR3 nucleotide sequence: TGTGCCAGCAGGCTAAGACAGGGGAGGTCCACTGAAGCTTTCTTT.

The chain recombines TRBV5-8 with TRBJ1-1; D gene unclear. CDR3 length: 11 residues. Germline lookup yields CDR1 SGHTS and CDR2 YDEGEE. Trimming shortened V by 1 base and J by 5 bases, and 3 bases separated the two germline ends. The CDR3 spells CASSLHTEAFF. Written as DNA, the CDR3 is TGTGCCAGCAGCTTGCATACTGAAGCTTTCTTT. Combining the CDR3 with reference TRBV5-8 and TRBJ1-1 gives the whole variable domain EAGVTQSPTHLIKTRGQQATLRCSPISGHTSVYWYQQALGLGLQFLLWYDEGEERNRGNFPPRFSGRQFPNYSSELNVNALELEDSALYLCASSLHTEAFFGQGTRLTVV.

The chain couples TRBV28 to TRBJ1-2; 8 bases are shared with TRBD1. V lost 3 bases and J lost 4; bases outside the gene matches: 4. Germline loops: CDR1 MDHEN, CDR2 SYDVKM. This CDR3 spans 14 amino acids. The CDR3 protein is CASSFGTGVYGYTF. CDR3 coding DNA: TGTGCCAGCAGTTTTGGGACAGGCGTCTATGGCTACACCTTC.

The chain recombines TRBV24-1 with TRBJ2-1; unclear D gene. Trimming removed 9 bases from V and 8 bases from J, with 10 bases in between. The CDR3 has 11 residues. Germline V gene sequence: CDR1 KGHDR, CDR2 SFDVKD. The DNA of the CDR3 is TGTGCCACCCAAGCCGTCGATGAGCAGTTCTTC. Encoded protein: CATQAVDEQFF.

Only one count was recorded for this clone. This chain uses TRBV7-8 with TRBJ1-6, with no clear D. V shed 6 bases and J shed 3 bases, with 15 bases lying between them. CDR1 is SGHVS and CDR2 is FQNEAQ in the germline V gene. The CDR3 extends over 16 amino acids. CDR3 in DNA: TGTGCCAGCAGGCAGGCGGCGGGAAACTATAATTCACCCCTCCACTTT. It is translated as CASRQAAGNYNSPLHF.

This clone was recorded only once. This chain connects TRBV4-2 to TRBJ1-1; TRBD1 is a possible D gene (5 bases). Trimming cost V 1 base and J 8 bases, with 8 bases left between them. The CDR3 totals 12 residues. Germline V lookup: CDR1 LGHNA, CDR2 YNFKEQ. This CDR3 is CASSQGWGEAFF. The CDR3 region has the DNA TGTGCCAGCAGCCAAGGATGGGGGGAAGCTTTCTTT.

V usage is TRBV7-8 and J usage is TRBJ2-1; perhaps TRBD2 as D (6 bases). This CDR3 contains 15 residues. V shed 7 bases and J shed 9 bases, with 22 bases lying between them. Per germline, CDR1 SGHVS and CDR2 FQNEAQ. The CDR3 reads CASNHPGLRKGEQFF. CDR3 DNA: TGTGCCAGCAACCATCCGGGACTGCGGAAAGGTGAGCAGTTCTTC.

The chain links TRBV7-2 to TRBJ2-7; D unclear. The V end lost 6 bases, the J end lost 3 bases, and 9 bases lay between the germline ends. The germline CDR1 and CDR2 sequences are SGHTA and FQGNSA. This CDR3 contains 12 residues. The CDR3 loop is CASSPTGYEQYF. CDR3 nucleotide sequence: TGTGCCAGCAGTCCGACCGGCTACGAGCAGTACTTC.